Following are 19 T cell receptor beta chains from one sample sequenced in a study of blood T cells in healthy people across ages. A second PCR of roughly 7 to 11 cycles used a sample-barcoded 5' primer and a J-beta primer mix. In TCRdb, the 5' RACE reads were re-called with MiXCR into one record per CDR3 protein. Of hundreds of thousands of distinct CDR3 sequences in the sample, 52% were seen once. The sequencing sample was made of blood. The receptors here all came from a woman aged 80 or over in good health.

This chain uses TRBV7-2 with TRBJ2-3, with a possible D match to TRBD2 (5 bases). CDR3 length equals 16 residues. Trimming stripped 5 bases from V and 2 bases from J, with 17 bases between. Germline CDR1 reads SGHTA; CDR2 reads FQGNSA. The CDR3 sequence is CASSPRAGTPTDTQYF. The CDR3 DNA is TGTGCCAGCAGCCCCCGGGCGGGCACACCCACAGATACGCAGTATTTT. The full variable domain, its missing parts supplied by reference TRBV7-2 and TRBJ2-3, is GAGVSQSPSNKVTEKGKDVELRCDPISGHTALYWYRQSLGQGLEFLIYFQGNSAPDKSGLPSDRFSAERTGGSVSTLTIQRTQQEDSAVYLCASSPRAGTPTDTQYFGPGTRLTVL.

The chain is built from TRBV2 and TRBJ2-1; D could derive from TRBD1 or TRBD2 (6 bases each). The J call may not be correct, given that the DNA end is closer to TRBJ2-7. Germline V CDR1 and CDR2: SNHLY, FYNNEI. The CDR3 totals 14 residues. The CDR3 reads CASSGGATYNEQYF. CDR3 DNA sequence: TGTGCCAGCAGTGGGGGGGCGACCTACAATGAGCAGTACTTC.

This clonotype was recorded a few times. This CDR3 reads CAIDGTVPYEQYF. In nucleotides, the CDR3 is TGTGCCATAGATGGGACAGTACCCTACGAGCAGTACTTC. This chain joins TRBV6-1 and TRBJ2-7; 7 bases line up with TRBD1. CDR1 is MNHNS, CDR2 SASEGT, per germline. There are 13 residues in the CDR3. V shed 10 bases and J 2 bases; nucleotides not matched to a gene: 8.

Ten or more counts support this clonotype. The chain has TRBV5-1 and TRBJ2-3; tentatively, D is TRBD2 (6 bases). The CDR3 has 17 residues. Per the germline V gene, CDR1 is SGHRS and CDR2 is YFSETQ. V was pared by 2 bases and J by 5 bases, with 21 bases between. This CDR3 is CASSLHPGGDEGDTQYF. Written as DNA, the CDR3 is TGCGCCAGCAGCTTACACCCCGGAGGGGACGAAGGAGATACGCAGTATTTT.

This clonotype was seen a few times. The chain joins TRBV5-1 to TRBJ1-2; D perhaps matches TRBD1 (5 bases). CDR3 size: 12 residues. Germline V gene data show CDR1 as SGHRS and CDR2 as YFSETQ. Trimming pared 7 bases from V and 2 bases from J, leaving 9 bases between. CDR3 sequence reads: CASGTVNYGYTF. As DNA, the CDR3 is TGCGCCAGCGGGACGGTGAACTATGGCTACACCTTC. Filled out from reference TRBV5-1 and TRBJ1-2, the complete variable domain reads KAGVTQTPRYLIKTRGQQVTLSCSPISGHRSVSWYQQTPGQGLQFLFEYFSETQRNKGNFPGRFSGRQFSNSRSEMNVSTLELGDSALYLCASGTVNYGYTFGSGTRLTVV.

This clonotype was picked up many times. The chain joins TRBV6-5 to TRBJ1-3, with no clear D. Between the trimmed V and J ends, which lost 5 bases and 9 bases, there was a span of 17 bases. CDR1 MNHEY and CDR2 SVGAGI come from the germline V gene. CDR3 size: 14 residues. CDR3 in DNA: TGTGCCAGCAGTGGCGAAAGCTGGGGTGGCACCATATATTTT. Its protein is CASSGESWGGTIYF.

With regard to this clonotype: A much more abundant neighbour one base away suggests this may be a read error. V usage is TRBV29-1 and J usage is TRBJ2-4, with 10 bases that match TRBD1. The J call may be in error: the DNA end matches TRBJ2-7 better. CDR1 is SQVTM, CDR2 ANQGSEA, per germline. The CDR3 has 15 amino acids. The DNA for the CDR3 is TGCCGCGTTGAGGCTTTGGGACAGGGGATTTACGAGCAGTACTTC. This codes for CRVEALGQGIYEQYF.

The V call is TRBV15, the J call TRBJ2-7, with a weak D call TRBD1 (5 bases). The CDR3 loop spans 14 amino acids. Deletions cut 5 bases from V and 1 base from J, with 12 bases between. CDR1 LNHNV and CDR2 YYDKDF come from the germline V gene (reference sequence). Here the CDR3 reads CATSDGTGSYEQYF. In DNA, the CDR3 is TGTGCCACCAGCGACGGTACAGGATCCTACGAGCAGTACTTC.

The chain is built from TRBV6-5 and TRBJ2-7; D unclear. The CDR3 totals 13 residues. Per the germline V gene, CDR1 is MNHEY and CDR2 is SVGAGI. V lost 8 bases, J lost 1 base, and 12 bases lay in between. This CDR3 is CASAKDGSYEQYF. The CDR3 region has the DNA TGTGCCAGCGCCAAGGACGGGTCCTACGAGCAGTACTTC.

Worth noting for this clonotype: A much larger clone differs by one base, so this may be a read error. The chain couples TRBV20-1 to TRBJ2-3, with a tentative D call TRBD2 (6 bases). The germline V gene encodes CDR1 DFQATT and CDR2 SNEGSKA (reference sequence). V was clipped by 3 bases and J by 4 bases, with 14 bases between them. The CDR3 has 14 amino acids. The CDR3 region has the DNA TGCAGTGCTAGGGGGGGTATATTCGCAGATACGCAGTATTTT. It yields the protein CSARGGIFADTQYF.

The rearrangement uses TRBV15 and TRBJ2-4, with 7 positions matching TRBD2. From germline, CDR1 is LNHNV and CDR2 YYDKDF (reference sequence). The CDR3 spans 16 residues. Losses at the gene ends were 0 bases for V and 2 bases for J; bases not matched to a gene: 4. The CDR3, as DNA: TGTGCCACCAGCAGAGATCCGGGGGGACCCAAAAACATTCAGTACTTC. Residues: CATSRDPGGPKNIQYF.

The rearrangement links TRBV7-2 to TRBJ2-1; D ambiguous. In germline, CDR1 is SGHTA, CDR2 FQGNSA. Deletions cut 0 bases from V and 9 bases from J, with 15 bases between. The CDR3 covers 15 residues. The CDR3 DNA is TGTGCCAGCAGCTTAGCGGGCGGCCGGGTTAGTGAGCAGTTCTTC. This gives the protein CASSLAGGRVSEQFF.

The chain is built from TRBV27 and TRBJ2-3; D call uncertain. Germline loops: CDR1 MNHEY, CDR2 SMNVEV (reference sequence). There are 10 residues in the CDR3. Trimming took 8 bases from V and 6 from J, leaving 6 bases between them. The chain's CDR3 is CASAGDTQYF. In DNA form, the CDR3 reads TGTGCCAGCGCTGGCGATACGCAGTATTTT.

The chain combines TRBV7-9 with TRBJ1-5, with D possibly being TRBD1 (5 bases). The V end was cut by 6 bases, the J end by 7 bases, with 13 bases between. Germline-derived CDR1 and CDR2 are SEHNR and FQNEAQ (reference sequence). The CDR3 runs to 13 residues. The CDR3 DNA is TGTGCCAGCAGTTGGGACCACGGACAGCCCCAGCATTTT. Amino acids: CASSWDHGQPQHF.

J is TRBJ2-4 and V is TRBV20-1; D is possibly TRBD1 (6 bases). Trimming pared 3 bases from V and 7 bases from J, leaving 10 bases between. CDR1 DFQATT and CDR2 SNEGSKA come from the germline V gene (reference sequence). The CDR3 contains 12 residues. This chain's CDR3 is CSASLGANIQYF. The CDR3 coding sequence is TGCAGTGCTAGCCTGGGGGCTAACATTCAGTACTTC.

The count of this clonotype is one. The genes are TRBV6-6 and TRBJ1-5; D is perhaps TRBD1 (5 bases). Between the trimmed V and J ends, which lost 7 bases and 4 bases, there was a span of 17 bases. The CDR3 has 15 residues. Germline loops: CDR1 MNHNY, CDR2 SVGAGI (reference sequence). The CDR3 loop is CASTSRGRDNQPQHF. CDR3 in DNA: TGTGCCAGCACCTCCCGGGGCAGGGATAATCAGCCCCAGCATTTT.

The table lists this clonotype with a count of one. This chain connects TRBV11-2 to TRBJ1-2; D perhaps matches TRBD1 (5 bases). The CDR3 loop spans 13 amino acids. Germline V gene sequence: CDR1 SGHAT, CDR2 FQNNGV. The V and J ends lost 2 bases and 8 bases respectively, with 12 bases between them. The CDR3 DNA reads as TGTGCCAGCAGCTTACCGGGGACGCGCGGCTACACCTTC. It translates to CASSLPGTRGYTF.

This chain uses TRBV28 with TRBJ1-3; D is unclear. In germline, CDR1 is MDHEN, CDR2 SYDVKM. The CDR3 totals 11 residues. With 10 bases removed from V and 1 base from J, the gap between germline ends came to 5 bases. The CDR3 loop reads CATVSGNTIYF. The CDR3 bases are TGTGCCACCGTTTCTGGAAACACCATATATTTT.

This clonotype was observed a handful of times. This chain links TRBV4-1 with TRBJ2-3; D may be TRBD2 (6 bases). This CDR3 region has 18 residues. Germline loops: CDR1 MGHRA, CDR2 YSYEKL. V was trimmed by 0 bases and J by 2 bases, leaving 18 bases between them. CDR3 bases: TGCGCCAGCAGCCAAGAGCTCCGTAATATAGCGGCCACAGATACGCAGTATTTT. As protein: CASSQELRNIAATDTQYF.